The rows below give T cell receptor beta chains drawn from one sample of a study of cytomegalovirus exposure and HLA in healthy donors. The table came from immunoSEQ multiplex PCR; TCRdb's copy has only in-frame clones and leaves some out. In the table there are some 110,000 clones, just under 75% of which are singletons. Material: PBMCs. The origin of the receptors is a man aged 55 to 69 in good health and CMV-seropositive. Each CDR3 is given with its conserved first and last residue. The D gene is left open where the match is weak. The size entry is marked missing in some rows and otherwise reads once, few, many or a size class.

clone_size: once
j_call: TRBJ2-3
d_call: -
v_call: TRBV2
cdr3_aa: CASNRGADTQYF
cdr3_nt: TGTGCCAGCAACCGCGGCGCAGATACGCAGTATTTT

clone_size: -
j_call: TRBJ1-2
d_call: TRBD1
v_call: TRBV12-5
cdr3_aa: CASGPPHRGVLRGLYGYTF
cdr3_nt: TGTGCTAGTGGTCCGCCCCACAGGGGAGTCCTCCGGGGGCTCTATGGCTACACCTTC

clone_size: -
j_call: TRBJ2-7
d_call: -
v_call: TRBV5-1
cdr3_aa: CASSLAGNTPPYEQYF
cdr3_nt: TGCGCCAGCAGCTTGGCAGGGAATACACCACCCTACGAGCAGTACTTC

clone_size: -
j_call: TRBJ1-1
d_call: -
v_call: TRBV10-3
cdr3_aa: CAISEGEFGTEAFF
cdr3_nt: TGTGCCATCAGTGAAGGGGAATTCGGAACTGAAGCTTTCTTT

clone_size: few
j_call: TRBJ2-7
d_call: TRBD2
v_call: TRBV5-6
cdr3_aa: CASSPRTSGFYEQYF
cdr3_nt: TGTGCCAGCAGCCCCCGGACTAGCGGATTCTACGAGCAGTACTTC

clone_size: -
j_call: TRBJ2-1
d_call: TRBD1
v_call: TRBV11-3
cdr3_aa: CASSSQRDRGSAEQFF
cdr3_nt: TGTGCCAGCAGCTCGCAACGGGACAGGGGGTCAGCTGAGCAGTTCTTC

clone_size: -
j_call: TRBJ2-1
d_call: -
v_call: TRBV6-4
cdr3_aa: CASSVEQANNEQFF
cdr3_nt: TGTGCCAGCAGTGTCGAACAGGCCAACAATGAGCAGTTCTTC

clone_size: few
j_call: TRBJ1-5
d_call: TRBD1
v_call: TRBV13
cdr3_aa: CASSPQGAQPQHF
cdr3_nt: TGTGCCAGCAGCCCTCAGGGGGCGCAGCCCCAGCATTTT

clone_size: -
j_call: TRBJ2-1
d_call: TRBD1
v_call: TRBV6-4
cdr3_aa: CASSDGSRGQEQFF
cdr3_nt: TGTGCCAGCAGTGACGGTAGCAGGGGGCAGGAGCAGTTCTTC

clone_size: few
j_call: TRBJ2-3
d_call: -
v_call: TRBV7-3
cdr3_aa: CASSQRLVDTQYF
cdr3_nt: TGTGCCAGCAGCCAGCGACTAGTGGATACGCAGTATTTT

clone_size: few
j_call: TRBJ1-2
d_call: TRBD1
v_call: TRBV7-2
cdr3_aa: CASSPKAGQGNYGYTF
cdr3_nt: TGTGCCAGCAGCCCCAAGGCGGGACAGGGAAACTATGGCTACACCTTC

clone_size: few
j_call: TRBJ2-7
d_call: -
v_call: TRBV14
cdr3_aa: CASSQEFGVINEQYF
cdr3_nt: TGTGCCAGCAGCCAAGAATTCGGTGTGATAAACGAGCAGTACTTC

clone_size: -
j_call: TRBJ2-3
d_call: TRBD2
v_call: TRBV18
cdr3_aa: CASSLSLSGGATDTQYF
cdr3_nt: TGTGCCAGCTCACTTTCTCTCAGCGGGGGGGCCACAGATACGCAGTATTTT

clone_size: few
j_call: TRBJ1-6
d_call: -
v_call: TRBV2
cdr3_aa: CASSGVGGAYNSPLHF
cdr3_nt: TGTGCCAGCAGTGGGGTGGGGGGGGCCTATAATTCACCCCTCCACTTT

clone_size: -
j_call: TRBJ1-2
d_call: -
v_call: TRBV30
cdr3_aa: CAWSVLTGEGYTF
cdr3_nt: TGTGCCTGGAGTGTACTGACGGGGGAAGGCTACACCTTC

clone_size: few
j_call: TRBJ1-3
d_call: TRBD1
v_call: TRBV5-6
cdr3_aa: CASRRLRDRASGNTIYF
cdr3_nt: TGTGCCAGCAGACGCCTCCGGGACAGGGCCTCTGGAAACACCATATATTTT

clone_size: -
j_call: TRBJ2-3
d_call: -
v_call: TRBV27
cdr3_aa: CASSEGQGTYTDTQYF
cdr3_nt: TGTGCCAGCAGTGAGGGTCAGGGGACCTACACAGATACGCAGTATTTT

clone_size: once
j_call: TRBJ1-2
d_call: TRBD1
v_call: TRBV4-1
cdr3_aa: CASSRDRGLGGYTF
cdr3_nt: TGCGCCAGCAGCCGGGACAGGGGGCTGGGTGGCTACACCTTC

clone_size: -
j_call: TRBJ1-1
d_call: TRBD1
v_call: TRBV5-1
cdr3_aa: CASSQGENTEAFF
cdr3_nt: TGCGCCAGCAGCCAGGGGGAGAACACTGAAGCTTTCTTT

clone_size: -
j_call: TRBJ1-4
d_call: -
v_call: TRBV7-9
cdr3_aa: CASSLAEGRGEKLFF
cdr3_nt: TGTGCCAGCAGCTTAGCGGAAGGACGGGGAGAAAAACTGTTTTTT

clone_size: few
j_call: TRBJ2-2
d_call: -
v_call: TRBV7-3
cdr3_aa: CASSFRGSRTNTGELFF
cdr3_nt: TGTGCCAGCAGCTTCAGGGGTTCGCGGACGAACACCGGGGAGCTGTTTTTT

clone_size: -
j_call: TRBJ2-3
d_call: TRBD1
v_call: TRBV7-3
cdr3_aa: CASSRDRYTDTQYF
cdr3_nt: TGTGCCAGCAGCCGGGACAGGTACACAGATACGCAGTATTTT

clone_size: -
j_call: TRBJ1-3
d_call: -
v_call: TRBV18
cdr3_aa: CASSPQQTSGNTIYF
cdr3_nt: TGTGCCAGCTCACCACAACAGACCTCTGGAAACACCATATATTTT

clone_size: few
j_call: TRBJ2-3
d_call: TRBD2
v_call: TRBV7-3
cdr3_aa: CASSLNSGGRGTQYF
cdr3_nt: TGTGCCAGCAGCTTAAATAGCGGGGGGCGGGGGACGCAGTATTTT

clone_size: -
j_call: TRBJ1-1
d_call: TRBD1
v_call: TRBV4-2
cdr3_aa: CASSPAGGMGEAFF
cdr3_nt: TGTGCCAGCAGCCCAGCAGGGGGAATGGGTGAAGCTTTCTTT

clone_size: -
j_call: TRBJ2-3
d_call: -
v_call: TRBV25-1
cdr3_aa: CASSESGGWDTQYF
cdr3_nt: TGTGCCAGCAGTGAATCTGGGGGGTGGGATACGCAGTATTTT

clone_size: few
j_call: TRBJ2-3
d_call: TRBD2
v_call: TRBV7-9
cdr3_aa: CASKLAGRTDTQYF
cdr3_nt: TGTGCCAGCAAACTAGCGGGGCGCACAGATACGCAGTATTTT

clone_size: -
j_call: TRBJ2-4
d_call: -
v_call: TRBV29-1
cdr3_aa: CSALTSTKNIQYF
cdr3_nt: TGCAGCGCCTTGACTAGTACCAAAAACATTCAGTACTTC

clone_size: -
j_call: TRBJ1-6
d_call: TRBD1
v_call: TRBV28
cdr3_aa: CASSSRQGALNSPLHF
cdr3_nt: TGTGCCAGCAGTTCAAGACAGGGGGCGCTGAATTCACCCCTCCACTTT

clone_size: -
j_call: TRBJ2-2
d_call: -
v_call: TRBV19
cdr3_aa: CASSSTGTPGELFF
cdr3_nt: TGTGCCAGTAGTTCTACAGGTACCCCGGGGGAGCTGTTTTTT

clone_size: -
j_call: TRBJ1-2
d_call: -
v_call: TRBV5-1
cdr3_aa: CASSASPGYGYTF
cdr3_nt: TGCGCCAGCAGCGCGAGCCCGGGGTATGGCTACACCTTC

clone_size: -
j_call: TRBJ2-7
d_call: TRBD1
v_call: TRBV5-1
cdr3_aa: CASKVGTDYEQYF
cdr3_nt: TGCGCCAGCAAGGTCGGGACAGACTACGAGCAGTACTTC

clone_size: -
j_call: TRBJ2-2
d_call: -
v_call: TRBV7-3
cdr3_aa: CASSPLTGNTGELFF
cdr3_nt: TGTGCCAGCAGCCCCCTGACGGGGAACACCGGGGAGCTGTTTTTT

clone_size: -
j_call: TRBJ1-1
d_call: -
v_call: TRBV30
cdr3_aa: CAWSYSNTEAFF
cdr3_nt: TGTGCCTGGAGTTACAGCAACACTGAAGCTTTCTTT

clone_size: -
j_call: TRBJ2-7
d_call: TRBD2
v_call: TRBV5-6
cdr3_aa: CASGTSGGAYEQYF
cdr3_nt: TGTGCCAGTGGGACTAGCGGGGGGGCTTACGAGCAGTACTTC

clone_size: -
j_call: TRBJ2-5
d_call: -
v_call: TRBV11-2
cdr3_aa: CANGQSIQETQYF
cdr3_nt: TGTGCCAATGGACAGAGCATCCAAGAGACCCAGTACTTC

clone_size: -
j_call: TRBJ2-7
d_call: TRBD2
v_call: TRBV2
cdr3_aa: CASTRLTSGGPMRYF
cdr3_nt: TGTGCCAGCACTCGGCTGACTAGCGGGGGCCCTATGCGGTACTTC

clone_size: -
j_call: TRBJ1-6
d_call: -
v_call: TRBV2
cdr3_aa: CARGDRLNSPLHF
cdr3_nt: TGTGCCAGGGGAGATCGTTTAAATTCACCCCTCCACTTT

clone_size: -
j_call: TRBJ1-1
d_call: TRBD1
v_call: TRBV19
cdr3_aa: CASRTIGQGVGTEAFF
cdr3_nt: TGTGCCAGTAGAACAATCGGACAGGGGGTAGGGACTGAAGCTTTCTTT

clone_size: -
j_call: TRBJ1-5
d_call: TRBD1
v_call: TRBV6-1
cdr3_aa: CASSLWDRGQPQHF
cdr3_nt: TGTGCCAGCAGTCTTTGGGACAGGGGACAGCCCCAGCATTTT

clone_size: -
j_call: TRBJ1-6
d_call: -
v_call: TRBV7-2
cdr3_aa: CASSPGLGGNSPLHF
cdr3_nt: TGTGCCAGCAGCCCTGGCCTGGGGGGGAATTCACCCCTCCACTTT

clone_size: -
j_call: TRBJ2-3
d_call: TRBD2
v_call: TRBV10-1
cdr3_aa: CASSPLTSGTDTQYF
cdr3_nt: TGCGCCAGCAGCCCTTTGACTAGCGGCACAGATACGCAGTATTTT

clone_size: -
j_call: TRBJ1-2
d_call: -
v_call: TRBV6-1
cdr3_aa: CASSEGRRPYGYTF
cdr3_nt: TGTGCCAGCAGTGAAGGGAGGAGGCCTTATGGCTACACCTTC

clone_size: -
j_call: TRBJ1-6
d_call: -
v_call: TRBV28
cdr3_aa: CASRGDYNSPLHF
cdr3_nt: TGTGCCAGCAGAGGGGACTATAATTCACCCCTCCACTTT

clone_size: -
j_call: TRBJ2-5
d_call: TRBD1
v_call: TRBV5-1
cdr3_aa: CASSPRTGGKETQYF
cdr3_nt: TGCGCCAGCAGTCCTCGGACAGGGGGAAAAGAGACCCAGTACTTC

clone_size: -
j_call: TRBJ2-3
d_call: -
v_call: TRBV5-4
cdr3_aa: CASSLGAGYTDTQYF
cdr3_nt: TGTGCCAGCAGCTTGGGGGCGGGGTACACAGATACGCAGTATTTT

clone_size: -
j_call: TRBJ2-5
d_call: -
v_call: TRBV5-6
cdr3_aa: CASSSPTGRQETQYF
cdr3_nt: TGTGCCAGCAGCTCACCTACAGGGAGACAAGAGACCCAGTACTTC

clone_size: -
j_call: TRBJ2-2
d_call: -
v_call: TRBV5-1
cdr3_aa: CASSLVGGRVTGELFF
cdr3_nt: TGCGCCAGCAGCTTGGTCGGGGGGCGCGTCACCGGGGAGCTGTTTTTT

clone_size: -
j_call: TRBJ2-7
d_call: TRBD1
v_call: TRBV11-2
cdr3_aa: CASSPQQGATYEQHF
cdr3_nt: TGTGCCAGCAGCCCACAACAGGGGGCCACCTACGAGCAGCACTTC

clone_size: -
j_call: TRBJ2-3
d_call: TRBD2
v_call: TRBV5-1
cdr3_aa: CASTLAGVADTQYF
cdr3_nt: TGCGCCAGCACCCTGGCGGGGGTTGCAGATACGCAGTATTTT

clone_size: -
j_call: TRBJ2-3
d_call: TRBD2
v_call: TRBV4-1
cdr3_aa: CASSPNPGLTPDTQYF
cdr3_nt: TGCGCCAGCAGCCCTAACCCGGGACTAACCCCGGATACGCAGTATTTT

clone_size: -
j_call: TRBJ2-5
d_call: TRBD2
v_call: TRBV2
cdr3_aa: CASIRGTSGLQETQYF
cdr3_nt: TGTGCCAGCATTCGCGGGACTAGCGGACTCCAAGAGACCCAGTACTTC

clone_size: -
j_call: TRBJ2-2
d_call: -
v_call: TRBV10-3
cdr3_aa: CAISESTASGTGELFF
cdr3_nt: TGTGCCATCAGTGAGTCGACGGCTTCGGGTACCGGGGAGCTGTTTTTT

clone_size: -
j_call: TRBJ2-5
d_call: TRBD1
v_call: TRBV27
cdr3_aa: CASSLKGQTGGTQYF
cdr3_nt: TGTGCCAGCAGTTTAAAGGGACAGACAGGGGGGACCCAGTACTTC

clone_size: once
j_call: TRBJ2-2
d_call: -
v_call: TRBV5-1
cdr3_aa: CASSLGALQGGELFF
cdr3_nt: TGCGCCAGCAGCTTGGGGGCCCTCCAAGGAGGGGAGCTGTTTTTT

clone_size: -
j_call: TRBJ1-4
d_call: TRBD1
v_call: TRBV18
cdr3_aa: CASSLGQGTNEKLFF
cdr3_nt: TGTGCCAGCTCACTCGGACAGGGAACTAATGAAAAACTGTTTTTT

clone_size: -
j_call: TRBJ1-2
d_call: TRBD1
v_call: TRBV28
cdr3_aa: CASSLFQQGNYGYTF
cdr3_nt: TGTGCCAGCAGTCTCTTTCAACAGGGGAACTATGGCTACACCTTC

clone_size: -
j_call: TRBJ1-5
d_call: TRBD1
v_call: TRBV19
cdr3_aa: CASSTQGRQPQHF
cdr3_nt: TGTGCCAGTAGTACACAGGGGCGGCAGCCCCAGCATTTT

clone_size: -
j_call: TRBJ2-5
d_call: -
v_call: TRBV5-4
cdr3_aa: CASGQDGVDGQYF
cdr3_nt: TGTGCCAGCGGTCAGGACGGGGTCGATGGGCAGTACTTC

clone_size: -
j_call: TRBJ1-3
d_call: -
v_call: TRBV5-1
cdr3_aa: CASSLARGSGNTIYF
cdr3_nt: TGCGCCAGCAGCTTGGCTCGGGGCTCTGGAAACACCATATATTTT